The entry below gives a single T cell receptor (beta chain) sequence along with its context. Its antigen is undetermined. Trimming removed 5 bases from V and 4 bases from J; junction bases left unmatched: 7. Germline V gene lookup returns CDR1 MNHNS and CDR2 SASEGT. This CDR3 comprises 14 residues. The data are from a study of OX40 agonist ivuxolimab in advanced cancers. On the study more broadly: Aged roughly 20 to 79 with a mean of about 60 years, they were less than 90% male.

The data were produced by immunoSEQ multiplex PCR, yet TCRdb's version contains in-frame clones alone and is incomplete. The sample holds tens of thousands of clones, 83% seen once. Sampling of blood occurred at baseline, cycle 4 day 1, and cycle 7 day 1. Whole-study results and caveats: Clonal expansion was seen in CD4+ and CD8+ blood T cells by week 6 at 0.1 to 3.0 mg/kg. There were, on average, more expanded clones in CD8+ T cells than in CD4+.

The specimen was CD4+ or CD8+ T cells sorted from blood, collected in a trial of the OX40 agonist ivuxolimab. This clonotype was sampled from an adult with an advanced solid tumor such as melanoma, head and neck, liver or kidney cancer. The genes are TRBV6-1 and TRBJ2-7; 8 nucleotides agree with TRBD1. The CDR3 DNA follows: TGTGCCAGCAGTACCGGGACAGGTCTTTACGAGCAGTACTTC. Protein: CASSTGTGLYEQYF.